This TCR beta chain was captured in a study of a mutant IDH1 vaccine in newly diagnosed glioma. About the study: Most had both radiotherapy and temozolomide beforehand; others had only one.

As to time point: week 47, end of study. Vaccinated patients received 300 ug of mutant IDH1 20-mer peptide per dose, with topical imiquimod. Sequencing was performed with immunoSEQ multiplex PCR; in TCRdb, only in-frame clones are kept and a portion is missing. The sample consists of around 50,000 clones, less than 85% of them appearing once. CDR3 length: 15 residues. The germline V and J ends were trimmed by 2 bases and 4 bases, with 11 bases remaining between them. Germline CDR1 is SEHNR and CDR2 is FQNEAQ (reference sequence). About this clone itself: Its antigen is still unknown.

Sequencing was performed on PBMCs, taken from a glioma patient whose treatment included an IDH1 peptide vaccine. The receptor was isolated from a woman aged 30 to 39 with glioma. Some clones in this sample may be carry-over from other donors' samples. This chain joins TRBV7-9 and TRBJ2-2; a possible D gene is TRBD2 (5 bases). The chain's CDR3 is CASSLNGITTGELFF. The CDR3 DNA reads TGTGCCAGCAGCTTAAACGGGATTACCACCGGGGAGCTGTTTTTT.